These 24 T cell receptor beta chains were sequenced from one sample in a study of blood T cells in healthy people across ages. Sample-barcoded 5' priming and a J-beta primer mix drove a second PCR of roughly 7 to 11 cycles. TCRdb re-analysed the 5' RACE reads in MiXCR, keeping a single row per CDR3 protein. The repertoire holds fewer than 800,000 distinct CDR3 sequences, with more than 20% as singletons. The same data also contributed to another study, on T cells of mothers and their children.

Sequencing used blood. The origin of the receptors is a boy younger than 18 in good health.

J is TRBJ1-5 and V is TRBV20-1; a possible D gene is TRBD1 (5 bases). Germline lookup yields CDR1 DFQATT and CDR2 SNEGSKA (reference sequence). V lost 0 bases, J lost 4 bases, and 7 bases lay in between. This CDR3 contains 13 residues. CDR3 nucleotides: TGCAGTGCTAGAGAGGGGGGAAATCAGCCCCAGCATTTT. This encodes CSAREGGNQPQHF.

This clonotype occurred a few times. The V call is TRBV7-9, the J call TRBJ1-1, with 7 bases matching TRBD1. J gave up 3 bases and V 1 base, and 5 bases lay outside the gene matches. The germline V gene has CDR1 SEHNR and CDR2 FQNEAQ (reference sequence). This CDR3 is 15 amino acids long. The DNA for the CDR3 is TGTGCCAGCAGCTTAGGACAGGGTCTTGACACTGAAGCTTTCTTT. This sequence encodes CASSLGQGLDTEAFF.

This clonotype was observed a single time. The chain is built from TRBV20-1 and TRBJ1-3; D perhaps matches TRBD1 (6 bases). V was pared by 3 bases and J by 2 bases, with 11 bases between. Germline lookup yields CDR1 DFQATT and CDR2 SNEGSKA (reference sequence). This CDR3 is built from 14 residues. CDR3 sequence reads: CSASPPGAGNTIYF. The CDR3 DNA reads TGCAGTGCTAGTCCCCCAGGGGCTGGAAACACCATATATTTT.

This chain links TRBV29-1 with TRBJ2-5, with a tentative D call TRBD2 (6 bases). The CDR3 sequence is 14 residues long. Trimming pared 2 bases from V and 4 bases from J, leaving 14 bases between. Germline V lookup: CDR1 SQVTM, CDR2 ANQGSEA. CDR3 in DNA: TGCAGCGTTGAAACCGGGAGCTTGGGAGAGACCCAGTACTTC. Amino acids: CSVETGSLGETQYF.

The CDR3 sequence: CASSFGIGELFF. The CDR3 DNA reads as TGTGCCAGCAGCTTCGGTATCGGGGAGCTGTTTTTT. This chain connects TRBV13 to TRBJ2-2; D not certain. Germline-derived CDR1 and CDR2 are PRHDT and FYEKMQ (reference sequence). CDR3 length equals 12 residues. The ends were cut back, 3 bases at V and 7 bases at J, with 6 bases in the middle. Drawing the rest from reference TRBV13 and TRBJ2-2, the complete variable domain is AAGVIQSPRHLIKEKRETATLKCYPIPRHDTVYWYQQGPGQDPQFLISFYEKMQSDKGSIPDRFSAQQFSDYHSELNMSSLELGDSALYFCASSFGIGELFFGEGSRLTVL.

The chain couples TRBV29-1 to TRBJ1-1; D may be TRBD1 (5 bases). Germline V CDR1 and CDR2: SQVTM, ANQGSEA. Trimming removed 3 bases at V and 4 bases at J, with 9 bases between. The CDR3 runs 12 residues. CDR3 nucleotide sequence: TGCAGCGTTGAGACAGAAGGCACTGAAGCTTTCTTT. This encodes CSVETEGTEAFF.

Comment on this clonotype: Mismatch with germline at one junction end may stem from a read error. CDR3 loop: CASSLDRGQNTETFF. The CDR3 nucleotides are TGTGCCAGCAGTTTGGACAGGGGGCAGAACACTGAAACTTTCTTT. The gene calls are TRBV12-3 or TRBV12-4 and TRBJ1-1; TRBD1 matches 11 bases. The CDR3 covers 15 residues.

This clonotype showed up just a few times. The V and J genes are TRBV9 and TRBJ2-1; TRBD2 aligns across 7 bases. CDR1 SGDLS and CDR2 YYNGEE come from the germline V gene. This CDR3 has 19 amino acids. After removal of 1 base from V and 4 bases from J, the junction contained 17 bases not matched to a gene. In DNA, the CDR3 is TGTGCCAGCAGCGTAAATTCGGGCGCGGGGGAGGTGGGTTACAATGAGCAGTTCTTC. Its translation: CASSVNSGAGEVGYNEQFF. The variable domain in full, completed from reference TRBV9 and TRBJ2-1, reads DSGVTQTPKHLITATGQRVTLRCSPRSGDLSVYWYQQSLDQGLQFLIQYYNGEERAKGNILERFSAQQFPDLHSELNLSSLELGDSALYFCASSVNSGAGEVGYNEQFFGPGTRLTVL.

This chain joins TRBV2 and TRBJ2-5; D is unresolved. Germline V gene data show CDR1 as SNHLY and CDR2 as FYNNEI. Trimming shortened V by 6 bases and J by 5 bases, and 13 bases separated the two germline ends. The CDR3 has 13 residues. The CDR3 bases are TGTGCCAGCAGGTCTAGACTCGGGGAGACCCAGTACTTC. Amino acid sequence: CASRSRLGETQYF. Drawing the rest from reference TRBV2 and TRBJ2-5, the complete variable domain is EPEVTQTPSHQVTQMGQEVILRCVPISNHLYFYWYRQILGQKVEFLVSFYNNEISEKSEIFDDQFSVERPDGSNFTLKIRSTKLEDSAMYFCASRSRLGETQYFGPGTRLLVL.

The chain has TRBV12-5 and TRBJ2-2; 7 bases agree with TRBD1. The CDR3 has 17 residues. V dropped 2 bases and J dropped 5; count of bases not matched to a gene: 11. Per germline, CDR1 LGHNT and CDR2 FRNRAP. The CDR3 nucleotides read TGTGCTAGTGGTTTGCCGACAACAGGGGATTGGACCGGGGAGCTGTTTTTT. It yields the protein CASGLPTTGDWTGELFF.

The table lists this clonotype with many counts. The chain couples TRBV14 to TRBJ2-7; D might be TRBD1 or TRBD2, each matching 7 bases. Per the germline V gene, CDR1 is SGHDN and CDR2 is FVKESK. The V end was cut by 1 base, the J end by 2 bases, with 18 bases between. There are 17 residues in the CDR3. The CDR3 bases are TGTGCCAGCAGCCAAGGACTAGGATCAGGGGGGGCCTACGAGCAGTACTTC. Protein sequence: CASSQGLGSGGAYEQYF. Looking up the rest from reference TRBV14 and TRBJ2-7 gives the full variable domain: EAGVTQFPSHSVIEKGQTVTLRCDPISGHDNLYWYRRVMGKEIKFLLHFVKESKQDESGMPNNRFLAERTGGTYSTLKVQPAELEDSGVYFCASSQGLGSGGAYEQYFGPGTRLTVT.

The chain uses TRBV4-2 and TRBJ2-1, with D tentatively TRBD1 (5 bases). The V end lost 4 bases, the J end lost 12 bases, and 16 bases lay between the germline ends. The CDR3 extends over 13 amino acids. Per the germline V gene, CDR1 is LGHNA and CDR2 is YNFKEQ. The CDR3 protein is CASSPGMGVGQFF. The CDR3, as DNA: TGTGCCAGCAGCCCAGGGATGGGCGTCGGGCAGTTCTTC.

This clonotype has a handful of counts. Written as DNA, the CDR3 is TGTGCCAGCAGAGGGACTTTCATTCACAATGAGCAGTTCTTC. Encoded protein: CASRGTFIHNEQFF. The chain combines TRBV7-9 with TRBJ2-1; tentative D call: TRBD2 (6 bases). The CDR3 runs 14 residues. Trimming stripped 6 bases from V and 5 bases from J, with 14 bases between. Per the germline V gene, CDR1 is SEHNR and CDR2 is FQNEAQ (reference sequence).

The rearrangement joins TRBV25-1 to TRBJ2-5; 10 bases are shared with TRBD1. TRBJ2-7 explains the end of the DNA better; the J call may be wrong. Germline CDR1 is MGHDK and CDR2 is SYGVNS. The CDR3 is 16 residues long. The CDR3 loop is CASSEPFKGQGYEQYF. CDR3 in DNA: TGTGCCAGCAGTGAACCCTTTAAGGGACAGGGGTACGAGCAGTACTTC.

This chain uses TRBV29-1 with TRBJ2-1; the D is unclear. V shed 3 bases and J shed 9 bases, with 15 bases lying between them. Germline V gene data show CDR1 as SQVTM and CDR2 as ANQGSEA. This CDR3 comprises 13 residues. The CDR3: CSVDPSGPTEQFF. CDR3 in DNA: TGCAGCGTTGACCCGTCCGGACCTACTGAGCAGTTCTTC.

This clonotype was observed a few times. This sequence joins TRBV2 and TRBJ1-4; D may be TRBD1 (5 bases). From germline, CDR1 is SNHLY and CDR2 FYNNEI. The CDR3 has 15 amino acids. V lost 2 bases and J 7 bases, leaving 14 bases between the germline ends. DNA for the CDR3: TGTGCCAGCAGTGAAACTGGACGGGGGTTTGAAAAACTGTTTTTT. Its translation is CASSETGRGFEKLFF.

CDR3 nucleotide sequence: TGTGCCAGCAGTGAAGAGGGCAGGGCCTACAATGAGCAGTTCTTC. As protein: CASSEEGRAYNEQFF. The chain combines TRBV2 with TRBJ2-5; D is possibly TRBD1 (5 bases). The J call may be wrong; the DNA end is better matched by TRBJ2-1. The germline V gene has CDR1 SNHLY and CDR2 FYNNEI. CDR3 length: 15 residues.

This clonotype was observed a few times. The chain is built from TRBV2 and TRBJ1-1; D perhaps matches TRBD1 (5 bases). V was shortened by 3 bases and J by 1 base, with 9 bases between the two germline ends. CDR1 SNHLY and CDR2 FYNNEI come from the germline V gene. The CDR3 is 14 residues long. In nucleotides, the CDR3 is TGTGCCAGCAGTGAGGGACGGCAGAACACTGAAGCTTTCTTT. Translated, it gives CASSEGRQNTEAFF.

This clonotype was found a few times. This rearrangement joins TRBV28 to TRBJ2-6; TRBD2 is a possible D gene (7 bases). The V gene's germline CDR1 is MDHEN and CDR2 SYDVKM. This CDR3 is built from 16 residues. Trimming cost V 5 bases and J 0 bases, with 11 bases left between them. The CDR3, as DNA: TGTGCCAGCAGTCGGGGGGCTAGCTCTGGGGCCAACGTCCTGACTTTC. Translating it yields CASSRGASSGANVLTF.

The J gene is TRBJ2-5, the V gene TRBV6-6; 7 bases map to TRBD1. The DNA end is a closer match to TRBJ2-7, so the J assignment may be wrong. CDR1 is MNHNY and CDR2 is SVGAGI in the germline V gene (reference sequence). The CDR3 consists of 14 residues. CDR3 coding DNA: TGTGCCAGCAGATATACAGGGGCCACCTACGAGCAGTACTTC. Translating gives CASRYTGATYEQYF.

CDR3 nucleotide sequence: TGTGCCAGCAGCCAAGTCAAGGGGGCCCCTGAAGCTTTCTTT. Residues: CASSQVKGAPEAFF. The chain is built from TRBV4-2 and TRBJ1-1; TRBD1 matches 7 bases. Germline V gene data show CDR1 as LGHNA and CDR2 as YNFKEQ. The CDR3 consists of 14 residues. V lost 1 base, J lost 6 bases, and 5 bases stayed unmatched.

This rearrangement joins TRBV12-3 or TRBV12-4 to TRBJ2-5, with 7 nucleotides matching TRBD1. The J call may be incorrect, as the DNA end agrees better with TRBJ2-1. The CDR3 consists of 12 residues. The CDR3 nucleotides read TGTGCCAGCAGGGACAGGAACAATGAGCAGTTCTTC. Translation: CASRDRNNEQFF.

The chain carries TRBV4-1 and TRBJ2-1, with TRBD2 as a possible D gene (5 bases). The V and J ends lost 0 bases and 6 bases respectively, with 18 bases between them. The CDR3 is 17 residues long. CDR1 and CDR2 from the germline V gene are MGHRA and YSYEKL. CDR3 DNA sequence: TGCGCCAGCAGCCAAGATCCACCCTTCGTAGCGTCCAATGAGCAGTTCTTC. Its translation is CASSQDPPFVASNEQFF.

In the case of this clonotype: One junction end does not reproduce the germline sequence, and a read error may be involved. This chain connects TRBV4-1 to TRBJ2-1, with D possibly TRBD1 on 5 matching bases. This CDR3 region has 14 residues. Germline V CDR1 and CDR2: MGHRA, YSYEKL. DNA for the CDR3: TGCGCTAGCAGCCAAGGGGCAGCCTACAATGAGCAGTTCTTC. Encoded protein: CASSQGAAYNEQFF.